The 8 T cell receptor beta chains in this list originate from one sample, sequenced in a study of vaccination and CD4 T cells after COVID-19. The study sequenced cultured CD4+ T cell DNA using the Oncomine TCR Beta short-read assay. From the PCR reads, TCRdb called clonotypes with MiXCR, one entry per CDR3 protein. The sample yields about 15,000 distinct CDR3 sequences, approximately 50% seen once. Which antigens these TCRs recognize remains unknown. Treatment of the sample: approximately nine-day PBMC culture with coronavirus spike peptide pools or control peptides (ViraFEST assay). Sequenced sample: CD4+ T cells from blood, cultured in vitro. All receptors derive from a human donor who had recovered from COVID-19.

This chain joins TRBV19 and TRBJ2-3; no firm D call. Deletions cut 3 bases from V and 3 bases from J, with 7 bases between. Germline CDR1 LNHDA, CDR2 SQIVND (reference sequence). The CDR3 totals 13 residues. The CDR3: CASSMRRTDTQYF. Here the CDR3 DNA reads TGTGCCAGTAGTATGCGGCGGACAGATACGCAGTATTTT.

The V and J genes are TRBV28 and TRBJ1-5; 9 bases are a match to TRBD1. The CDR3 has 17 residues. The trim removed 4 bases at V and 1 base at J, leaving 8 bases unmatched. In germline, CDR1 is MDHEN, CDR2 SYDVKM. The CDR3 region is CASSSPGTGSSNQPQHF. CDR3 DNA sequence: TGTGCCAGCAGTTCTCCCGGGACAGGGTCGAGCAATCAGCCCCAGCATTTT. The full variable domain, with the rest looked up from reference TRBV28 and TRBJ1-5, is DVKVTQSSRYLVKRTGEKVFLECVQDMDHENMFWYRQDPGLGLRLIYFSYDVKMKEKGDIPEGYSVSREKKERFSLILESASTNQTSMYLCASSSPGTGSSNQPQHFGDGTRLSIL.

This chain links TRBV6-1 with TRBJ1-6, with a possible D match to TRBD1 (6 bases). The ends were cut back, 6 bases at V and 6 bases at J, with 12 bases in the middle. Germline CDR1 is MNHNS and CDR2 is SASEGT. The length of the CDR3 is 14 residues. The chain's CDR3 is CASRRTDGNSPLHF. The CDR3 DNA reads as TGTGCCAGCAGGCGGACAGACGGTAATTCACCCCTCCACTTT.

This clonotype was picked up a small number of times. The rearrangement uses TRBV27 and TRBJ2-2; TRBD2 matches 9 bases. The V gene's germline CDR1 is MNHEY and CDR2 SMNVEV (reference sequence). The CDR3 spans 16 residues. After removal of 3 bases from V and 5 bases from J, the junction contained 7 bases not matched to a gene. CDR3 sequence (DNA): TGTGCCAGCAGTTTTACCGGGACTAGCAGGACCGGGGAGCTGTTTTTT. Translation gives CASSFTGTSRTGELFF.

The chain links TRBV4-3 to TRBJ2-2, with D perhaps TRBD2 (6 bases). Germline V gene sequence: CDR1 LGHNA, CDR2 YSLEER. V was trimmed by 0 bases and J by 1 base, leaving 9 bases between them. This CDR3 comprises 16 residues. The CDR3 bases are TGCGCCAGCAGCCAAGATCGGCGGGAGAACACCGGGGAGCTGTTTTTT. Its protein is CASSQDRRENTGELFF.

The chain recombines TRBV15 with TRBJ1-4; possibly TRBD1 for D (6 bases). This CDR3 contains 18 residues. V was pared by 0 bases and J by 1 base, with 15 bases between. The V gene's germline CDR1 is LNHNV and CDR2 YYDKDF (reference sequence). CDR3 DNA sequence: TGTGCCACCAGCAGAGATACGGTCAGGGGCAAAACTAATGAAAAACTGTTTTTT. This codes for CATSRDTVRGKTNEKLFF. The full variable domain, rest sourced from reference TRBV15 and TRBJ1-4, is DAMVIQNPRYQVTQFGKPVTLSCSQTLNHNVMYWYQQKSSQAPKLLFHYYDKDFNNEADTPDNFQSRRPNTSFCFLDIRSPGLGDTAMYLCATSRDTVRGKTNEKLFFGSGTQLSVL.

The V call is TRBV30, the J call TRBJ1-5, with D unresolved. V lost 2 bases and J 4 bases, leaving 9 bases between the germline ends. This CDR3 has 13 amino acids. Germline loops: CDR1 GTSNPN, CDR2 SVGIG (reference sequence). CDR3 loop: CAWSYGENQPQHF. CDR3 sequence (DNA): TGTGCCTGGAGTTATGGGGAGAATCAGCCCCAGCATTTT.

Worth noting for this clonotype: The junction departs from the called germline gene at one end, perhaps through a read error. V gene TRBV28 combines with J gene TRBJ2-5, with 8 nucleotides matching TRBD1. Germline assignment: CDR1 MDHEN and CDR2 SYDVKM. The CDR3 spans 15 residues. The CDR3: CASSPLGQGIQTQYF. The CDR3 region has the DNA TGTGCCAGCAGCCCCCTCGGACAGGGTATACAGACCCAATACTTC.